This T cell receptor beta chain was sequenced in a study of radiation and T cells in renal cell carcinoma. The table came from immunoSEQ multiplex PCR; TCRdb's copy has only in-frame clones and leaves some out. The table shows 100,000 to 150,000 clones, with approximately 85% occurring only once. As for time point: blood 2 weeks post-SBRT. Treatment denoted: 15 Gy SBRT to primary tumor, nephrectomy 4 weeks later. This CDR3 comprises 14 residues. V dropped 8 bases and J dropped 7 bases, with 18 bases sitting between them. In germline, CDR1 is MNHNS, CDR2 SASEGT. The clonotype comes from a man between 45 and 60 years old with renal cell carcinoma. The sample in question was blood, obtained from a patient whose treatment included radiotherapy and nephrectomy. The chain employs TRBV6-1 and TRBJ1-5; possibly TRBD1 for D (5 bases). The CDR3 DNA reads TGTGCCAGCCTCGGGGGGAACTCCGCCCAGCCCCAGCATTTT. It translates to CASLGGNSAQPQHF.